This T cell receptor (beta chain) was profiled in a study of beta chain features in type 1 diabetes. Regarding the study as a whole: Insertion counts at VDJ junctions were lower in type 1 diabetes patients, who also showed more deletions there. Moderate but significant shortening of TCRB CDR3s was recorded in all four CD4+ subsets from Type 1 diabetes patients.

The sample holds a few counts of this clone. The target antigen is unknown. In germline, CDR1 is SGHNT, CDR2 YYREEE (reference sequence). The CDR3 spans 13 residues. Since all of the isolated RNA was reverse transcribed, expressed TCRB transcripts were what got sequenced. Assay used: immunoSEQ multiplex PCR; TCRdb lists only in-frame clones, some missing. The sample lists fewer than 150,000 clones; about 7.1% were seen once. This chain uses TRBV5-4 with TRBJ2-5; TRBD2 is a possible D gene (6 bases). Near its end, the DNA agrees better with TRBJ2-7, so the J call may be wrong. The source is a woman aged 25 to 45 in good health. Material: central memory CD4+ T cells from blood. The CDR3 DNA reads as TGTGCCAGCAGCTTGGGACGGGAGAGCGAGCAGTACTTC. It encodes CASSLGRESEQYF.